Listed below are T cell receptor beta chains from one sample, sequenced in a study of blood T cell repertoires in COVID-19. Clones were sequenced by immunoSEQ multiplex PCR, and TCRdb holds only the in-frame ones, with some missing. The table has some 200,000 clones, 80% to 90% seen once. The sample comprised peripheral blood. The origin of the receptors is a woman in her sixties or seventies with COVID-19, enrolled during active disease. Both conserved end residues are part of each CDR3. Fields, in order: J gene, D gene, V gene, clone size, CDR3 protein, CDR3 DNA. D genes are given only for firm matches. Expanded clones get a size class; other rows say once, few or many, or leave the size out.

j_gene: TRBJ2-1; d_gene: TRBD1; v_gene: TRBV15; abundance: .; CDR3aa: CATSSRQGRNEQFF; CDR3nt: TGTGCCACCAGCTCCCGACAGGGCCGGAATGAGCAGTTCTTC
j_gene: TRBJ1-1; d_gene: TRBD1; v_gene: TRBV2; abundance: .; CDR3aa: CANRGEATEAFF; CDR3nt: TGTGCCAACAGGGGAGAGGCCACTGAAGCTTTCTTT
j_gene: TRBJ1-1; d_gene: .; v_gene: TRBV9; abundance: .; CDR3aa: CASSLLRENTEAFF; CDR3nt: TGTGCCAGCAGCCTACTTCGGGAGAACACTGAAGCTTTCTTT
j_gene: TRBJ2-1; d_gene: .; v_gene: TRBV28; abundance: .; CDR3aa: CASSLLGRSNEQFF; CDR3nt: TGTGCCAGCAGTCTCCTCGGGAGAAGTAATGAGCAGTTCTTC
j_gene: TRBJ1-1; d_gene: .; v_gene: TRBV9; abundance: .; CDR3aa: CASSVVGGNTEAFF; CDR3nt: TGTGCCAGCAGCGTAGTAGGCGGGAACACTGAAGCTTTCTTT
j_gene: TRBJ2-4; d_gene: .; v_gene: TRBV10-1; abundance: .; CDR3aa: CASSDPAAANIQYF; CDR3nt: TGCGCCAGCAGTGATCCAGCGGCAGCAAACATTCAGTACTTC
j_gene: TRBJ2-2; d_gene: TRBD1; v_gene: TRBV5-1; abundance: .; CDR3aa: CASSSDRGDTGELFF; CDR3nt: TGCGCCAGCAGCTCTGACAGGGGTGACACCGGGGAGCTGTTTTTT
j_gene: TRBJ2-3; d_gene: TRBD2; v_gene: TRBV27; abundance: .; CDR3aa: CASSFSGSTQYF; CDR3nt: TGTGCCAGCAGTTTTAGCGGGAGTACGCAGTATTTT
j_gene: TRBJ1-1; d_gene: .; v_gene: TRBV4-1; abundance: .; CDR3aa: CASSQGGWVRNTEAFF; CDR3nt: TGCGCCAGCAGCCAAGGAGGGTGGGTCAGGAACACTGAAGCTTTCTTT
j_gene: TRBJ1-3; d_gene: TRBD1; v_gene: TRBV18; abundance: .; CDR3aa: CASSPGQGGGNTIYF; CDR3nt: TGTGCCAGCTCACCCGGACAGGGAGGTGGAAACACCATATATTTT
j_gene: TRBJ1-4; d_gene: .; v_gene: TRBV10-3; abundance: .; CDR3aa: CAIAGATNEKLFF; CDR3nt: TGTGCCATCGCGGGGGCAACTAATGAAAAACTGTTTTTT
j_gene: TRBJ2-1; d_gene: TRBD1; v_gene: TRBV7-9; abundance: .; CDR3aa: CASSLVRGYRDEQFF; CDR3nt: TGTGCCAGCAGCTTGGTCAGGGGGTACAGGGATGAGCAGTTCTTC
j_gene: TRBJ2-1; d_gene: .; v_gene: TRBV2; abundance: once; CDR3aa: CASSVRLYNEQFF; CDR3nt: TGTGCCAGCAGTGTTCGACTATACAATGAGCAGTTCTTC
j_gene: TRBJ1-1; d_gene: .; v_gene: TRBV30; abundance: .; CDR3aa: CAWSVSNSEAFF; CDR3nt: TGTGCCTGGAGTGTTAGTAACAGTGAAGCTTTCTTT
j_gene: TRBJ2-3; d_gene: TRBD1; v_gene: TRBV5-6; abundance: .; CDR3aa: CASSIDRGDTDTQYF; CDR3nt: TGTGCCAGCAGCATTGACAGGGGTGACACAGATACGCAGTATTTT
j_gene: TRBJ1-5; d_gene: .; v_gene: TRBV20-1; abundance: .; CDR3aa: CSASLGAGQPQHF; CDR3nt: TGCAGTGCTAGTCTGGGGGCAGGGCAGCCCCAGCATTTT
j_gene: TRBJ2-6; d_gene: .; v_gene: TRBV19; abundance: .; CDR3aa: CASRTRTSGANVLTF; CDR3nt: TGTGCCAGTCGGACTCGCACCTCTGGGGCCAACGTCCTGACTTTC
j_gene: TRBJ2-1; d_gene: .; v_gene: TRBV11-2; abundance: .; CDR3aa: CASSLAYNEQFF; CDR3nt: TGTGCCAGCAGCTTAGCGTACAATGAGCAGTTCTTC
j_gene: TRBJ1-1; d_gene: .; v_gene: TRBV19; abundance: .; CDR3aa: CASSIERNTEAFF; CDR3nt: TGTGCCAGTAGTATAGAGAGGAACACTGAAGCTTTCTTT
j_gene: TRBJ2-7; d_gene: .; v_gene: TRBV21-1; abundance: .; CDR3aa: CASSIPGEQYF; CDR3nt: TGTGCCAGCAGCATACCGGGCGAGCAGTACTTC
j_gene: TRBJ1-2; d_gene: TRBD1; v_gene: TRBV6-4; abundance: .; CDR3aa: CASGGQRTGGAIGYGYTF; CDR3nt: TGTGCCAGCGGGGGGCAACGGACAGGGGGCGCGATCGGCTATGGCTACACCTTC
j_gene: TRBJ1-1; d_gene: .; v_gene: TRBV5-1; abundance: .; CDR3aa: CASSPTTPDRNTEAFF; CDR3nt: TGCGCCAGCAGCCCAACTACCCCGGACAGGAACACTGAAGCTTTCTTT
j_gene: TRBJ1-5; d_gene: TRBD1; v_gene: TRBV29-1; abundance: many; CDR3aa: CSVPQGDNQPQHF; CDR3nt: TGCAGCGTTCCACAGGGGGACAATCAGCCCCAGCATTTT
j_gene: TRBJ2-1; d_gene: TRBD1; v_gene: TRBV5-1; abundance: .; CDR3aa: CASNRGTGNYNEQFF; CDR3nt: TGCGCCAGCAACCGGGGGACAGGGAACTACAATGAGCAGTTCTTC